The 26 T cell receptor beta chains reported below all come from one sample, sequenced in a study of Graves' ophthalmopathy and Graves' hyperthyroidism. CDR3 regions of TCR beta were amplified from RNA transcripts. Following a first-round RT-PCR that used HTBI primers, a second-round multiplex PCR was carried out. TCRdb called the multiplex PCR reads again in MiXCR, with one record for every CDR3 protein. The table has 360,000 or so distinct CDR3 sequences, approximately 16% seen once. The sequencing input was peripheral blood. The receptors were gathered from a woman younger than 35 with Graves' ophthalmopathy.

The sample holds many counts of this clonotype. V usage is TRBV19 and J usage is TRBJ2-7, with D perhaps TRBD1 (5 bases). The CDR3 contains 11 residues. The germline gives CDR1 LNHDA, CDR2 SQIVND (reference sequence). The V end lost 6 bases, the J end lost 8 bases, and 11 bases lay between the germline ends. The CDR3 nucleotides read TGTGCCAGTAGAGCCAGGGAAAAGCAGTACTTC. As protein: CASRAREKQYF. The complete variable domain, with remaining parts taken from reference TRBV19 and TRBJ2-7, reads DGGITQSPKYLFRKEGQNVTLSCEQNLNHDAMYWYRQDPGQGLRLIYYSQIVNDFQKGDIAEGYSVSREKKESFPLTVTSAQKNPTAFYLCASRAREKQYFGPGTRLTVT.

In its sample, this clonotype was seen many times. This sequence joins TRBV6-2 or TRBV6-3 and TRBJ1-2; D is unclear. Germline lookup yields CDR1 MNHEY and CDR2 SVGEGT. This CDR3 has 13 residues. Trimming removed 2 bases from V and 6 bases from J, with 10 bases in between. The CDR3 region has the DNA TGTGCCAGCAGTTACCGCGAGCCGGATGGCTACACCTTC. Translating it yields CASSYREPDGYTF.

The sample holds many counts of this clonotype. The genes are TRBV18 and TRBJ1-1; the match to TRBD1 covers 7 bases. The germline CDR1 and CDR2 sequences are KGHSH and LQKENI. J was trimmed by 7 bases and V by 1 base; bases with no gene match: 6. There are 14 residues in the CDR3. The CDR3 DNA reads TGTGCCAGCTCACCACTTAAGACAGGGAGTGAAGCTTTCTTT. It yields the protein CASSPLKTGSEAFF.

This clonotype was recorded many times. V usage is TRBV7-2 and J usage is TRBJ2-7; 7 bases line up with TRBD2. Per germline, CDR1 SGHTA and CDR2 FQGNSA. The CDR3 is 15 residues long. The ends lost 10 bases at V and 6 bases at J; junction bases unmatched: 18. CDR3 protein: CAILLGARGGGEQYF. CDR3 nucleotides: TGTGCCATTCTACTAGGGGCGCGTGGGGGGGGCGAGCAGTACTTC.

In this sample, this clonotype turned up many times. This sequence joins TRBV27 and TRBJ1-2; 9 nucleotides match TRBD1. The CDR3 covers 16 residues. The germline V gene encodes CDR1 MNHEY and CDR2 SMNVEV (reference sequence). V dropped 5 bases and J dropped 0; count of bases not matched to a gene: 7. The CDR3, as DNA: TGTGCCAGCAGTCGGACAGGGGCAACAACTAACTATGGCTACACCTTC. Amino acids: CASSRTGATTNYGYTF.

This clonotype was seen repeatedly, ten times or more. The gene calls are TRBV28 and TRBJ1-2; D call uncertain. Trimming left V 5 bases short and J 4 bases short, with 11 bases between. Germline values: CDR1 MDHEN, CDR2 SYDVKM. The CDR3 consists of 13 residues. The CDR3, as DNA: TGTGCCAGCAGTCACCATGGTGGCTATGGCTACACCTTC. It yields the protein CASSHHGGYGYTF.

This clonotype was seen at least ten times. The CDR3 coding sequence is TGTGCCAGCAGTTGGAGTCCGGACGGCAATCAGCCCCAGCATTTT. This codes for CASSWSPDGNQPQHF. The V call is TRBV6-2 or TRBV6-3, the J call TRBJ1-5; no clear D gene. The CDR3 spans 15 residues. Germline lookup yields CDR1 MNHEY and CDR2 SVGEGT. V lost 4 bases and J 2 bases, leaving 12 bases between the germline ends.

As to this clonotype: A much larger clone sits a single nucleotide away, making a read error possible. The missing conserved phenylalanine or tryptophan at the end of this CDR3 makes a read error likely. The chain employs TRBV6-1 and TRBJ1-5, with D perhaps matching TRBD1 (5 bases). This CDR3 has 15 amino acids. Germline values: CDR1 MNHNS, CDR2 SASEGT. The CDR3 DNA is TGTGCCAGCAGAGAAGCCGGGGCTTCGAATCAGCCCCAGCATCTT. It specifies CASREAGASNQPQHL.

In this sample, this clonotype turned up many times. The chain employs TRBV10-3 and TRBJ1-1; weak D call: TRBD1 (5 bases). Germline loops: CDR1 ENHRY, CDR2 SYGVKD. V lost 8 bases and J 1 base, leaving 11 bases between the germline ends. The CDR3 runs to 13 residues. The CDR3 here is CAIRQPSNTEAFF. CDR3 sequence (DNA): TGTGCCATCCGACAGCCCTCGAACACTGAAGCTTTCTTT.

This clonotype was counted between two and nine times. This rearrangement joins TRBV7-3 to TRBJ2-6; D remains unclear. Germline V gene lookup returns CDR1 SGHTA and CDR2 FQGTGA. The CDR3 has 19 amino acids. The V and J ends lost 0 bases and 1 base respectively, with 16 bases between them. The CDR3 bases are TGTGCCAGCAGCTTAACGGTCGCGTCAGCTTCGTCTGGGGCCAACGTCCTGACTTTC. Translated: CASSLTVASASSGANVLTF.

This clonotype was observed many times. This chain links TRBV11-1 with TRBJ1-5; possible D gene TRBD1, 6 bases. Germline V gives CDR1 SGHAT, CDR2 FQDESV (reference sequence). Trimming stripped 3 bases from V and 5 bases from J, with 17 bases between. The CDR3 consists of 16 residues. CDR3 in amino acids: CASSFVTTGTDQPQHF. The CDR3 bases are TGTGCCAGCAGCTTTGTCACTACAGGGACCGATCAGCCCCAGCATTTT.

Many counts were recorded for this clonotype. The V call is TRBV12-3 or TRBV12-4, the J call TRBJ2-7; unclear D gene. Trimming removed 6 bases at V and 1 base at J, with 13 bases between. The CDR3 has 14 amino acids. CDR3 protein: CASSPQLWSYEQYF. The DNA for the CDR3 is TGTGCCAGCAGCCCTCAGTTGTGGTCCTACGAGCAGTACTTC.

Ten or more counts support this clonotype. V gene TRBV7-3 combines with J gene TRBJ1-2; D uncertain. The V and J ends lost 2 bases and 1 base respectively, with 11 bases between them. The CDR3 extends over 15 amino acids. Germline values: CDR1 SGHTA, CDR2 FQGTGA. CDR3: CASSLDTLSNYGYTF. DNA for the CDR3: TGTGCCAGCAGCTTAGACACCCTAAGTAACTATGGCTACACCTTC.

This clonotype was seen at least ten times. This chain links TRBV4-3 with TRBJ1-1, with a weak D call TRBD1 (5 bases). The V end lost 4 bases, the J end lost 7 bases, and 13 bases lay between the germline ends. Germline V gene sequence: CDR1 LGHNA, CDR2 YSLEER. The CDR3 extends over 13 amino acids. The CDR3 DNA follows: TGCGCCAGCAGCCGAAACCGGGACCGTGAAGCTTTCTTT. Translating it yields CASSRNRDREAFF.

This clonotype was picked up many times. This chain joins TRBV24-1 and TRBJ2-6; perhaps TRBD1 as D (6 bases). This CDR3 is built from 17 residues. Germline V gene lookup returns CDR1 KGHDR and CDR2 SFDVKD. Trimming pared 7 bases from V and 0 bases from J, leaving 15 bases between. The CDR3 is CATSSDSLNSGANVLTF. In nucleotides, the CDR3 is TGTGCCACCAGCTCGGACAGTCTTAACTCTGGGGCCAACGTCCTGACTTTC.

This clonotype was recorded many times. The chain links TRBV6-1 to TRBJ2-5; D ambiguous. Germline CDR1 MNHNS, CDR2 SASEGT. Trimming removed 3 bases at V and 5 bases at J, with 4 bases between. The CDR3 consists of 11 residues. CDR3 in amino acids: CASSDWETQYF. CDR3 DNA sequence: TGTGCCAGCAGTGATTGGGAGACCCAGTACTTC.

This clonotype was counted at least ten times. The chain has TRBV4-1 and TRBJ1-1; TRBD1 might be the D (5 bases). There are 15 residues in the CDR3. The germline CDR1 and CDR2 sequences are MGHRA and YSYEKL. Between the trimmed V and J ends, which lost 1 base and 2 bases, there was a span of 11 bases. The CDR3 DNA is TGCGCCAGCAGCCAAGCAGGGCAGGGTAACACTGAAGCTTTCTTT. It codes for CASSQAGQGNTEAFF.

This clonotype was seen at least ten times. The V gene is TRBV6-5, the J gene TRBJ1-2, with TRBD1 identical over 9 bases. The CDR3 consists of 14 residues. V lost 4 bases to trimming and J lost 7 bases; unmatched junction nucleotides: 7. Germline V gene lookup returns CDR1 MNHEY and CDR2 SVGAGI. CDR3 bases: TGTGCCAGCAGTTCACAGGGGGCGCTAACTGGCTACACCTTC. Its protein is CASSSQGALTGYTF.

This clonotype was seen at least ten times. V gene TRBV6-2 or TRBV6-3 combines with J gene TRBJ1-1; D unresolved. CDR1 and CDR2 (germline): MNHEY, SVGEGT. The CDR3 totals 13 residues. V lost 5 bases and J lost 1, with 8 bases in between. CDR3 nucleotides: TGTGCCAGCAGTACGGTCCCGAACACTGAAGCTTTCTTT. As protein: CASSTVPNTEAFF.

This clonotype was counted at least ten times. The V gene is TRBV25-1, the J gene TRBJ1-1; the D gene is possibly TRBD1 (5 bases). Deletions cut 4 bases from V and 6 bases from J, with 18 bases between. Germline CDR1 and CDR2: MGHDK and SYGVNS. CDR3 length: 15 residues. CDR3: CASSVPGWGDAEAFF. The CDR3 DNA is TGTGCCAGCAGTGTCCCAGGGTGGGGGGACGCTGAAGCTTTCTTT.

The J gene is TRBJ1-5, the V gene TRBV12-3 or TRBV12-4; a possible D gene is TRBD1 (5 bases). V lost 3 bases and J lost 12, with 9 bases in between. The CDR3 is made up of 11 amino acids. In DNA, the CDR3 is TGTGCCAGCAGTTTGGGGGGTGGCCAGCATTTT. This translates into CASSLGGGQHF.

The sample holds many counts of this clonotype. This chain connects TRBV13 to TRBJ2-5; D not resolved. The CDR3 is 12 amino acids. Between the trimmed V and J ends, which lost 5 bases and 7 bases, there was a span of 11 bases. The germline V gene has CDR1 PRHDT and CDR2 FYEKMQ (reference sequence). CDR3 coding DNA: TGTGCCAGCAGCGACCGGTTCGGGACCCAGTACTTC. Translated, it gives CASSDRFGTQYF.

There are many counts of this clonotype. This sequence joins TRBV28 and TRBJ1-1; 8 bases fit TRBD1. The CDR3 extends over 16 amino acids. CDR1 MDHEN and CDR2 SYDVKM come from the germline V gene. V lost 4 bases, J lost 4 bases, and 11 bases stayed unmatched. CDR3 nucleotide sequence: TGTGCCAGCAGTTCTTCAGGCGCAGGGACAGGCACTGAAGCTTTCTTT. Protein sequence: CASSSSGAGTGTEAFF.

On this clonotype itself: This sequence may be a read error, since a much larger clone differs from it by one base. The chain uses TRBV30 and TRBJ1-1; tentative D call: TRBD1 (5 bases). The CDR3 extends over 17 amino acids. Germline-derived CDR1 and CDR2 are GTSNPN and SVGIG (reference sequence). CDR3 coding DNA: TGTGCCTGGAGGGTAGATTTTGGGGCCCGACGGGGCACTGTAGCTTTCTTT. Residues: CAWRVDFGARRGTVAFF.

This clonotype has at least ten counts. The CDR3 is CASRKTGGRETQYF. The CDR3, as DNA: TGTGCCAGCAGAAAAACAGGGGGCCGTGAGACCCAGTACTTC. The rearrangement joins TRBV6-5 to TRBJ2-5; TRBD1 matches 9 bases. The CDR3 totals 14 residues. V lost 6 bases to trimming and J lost 5 bases; unmatched junction nucleotides: 7. In germline, CDR1 is MNHEY, CDR2 SVGAGI.

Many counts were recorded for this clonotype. The CDR3 loop reads CASSLDGNEQYF. For the CDR3, the DNA is TGTGCCAGCAGCTTAGACGGGAACGAGCAGTACTTC. The chain couples TRBV7-3 to TRBJ2-7; maybe TRBD2 (5 bases). Germline V CDR1 and CDR2: SGHTA, FQGTGA. The V end was cut by 2 bases, the J end by 5 bases, with 7 bases between. CDR3 length: 12 residues.